This T cell receptor beta chain was retrieved from a study of blood T cell repertoires in COVID-19. Overall study: Donors in the United States, Italy and Spain gave samples during acute or convalescent COVID-19. PBMCs, B-cell-depleted T cells, or T cells provided the cDNA or gDNA that made up the material.

J lost 8 bases, V lost 3 bases, and 11 bases had no gene match. Germline lookup yields CDR1 KGHSH and CDR2 LQKENI. The CDR3 length is 16 residues. Methods used by the authors: Estimation of nucleated cell counts was performed using reference gene primer amplification. TCRdb keeps only in-frame clones here, not all; method: immunoSEQ multiplex PCR. That table is the source of V, J and clone size, and D and trimming were worked out from the DNA. This sample has about 200,000 clones, with 82% found just once. The sequenced sample consisted of peripheral blood. The origin of this receptor is a woman older than 75 with COVID-19, enrolled during active disease. V and J are TRBV18 and TRBJ2-1; 9 bases align to TRBD2. CDR3 sequence reads: CASSPYSGRGVDEQFF. In nucleotides, the CDR3 is TGTGCCAGCTCACCCTATAGCGGGAGAGGGGTTGATGAGCAGTTCTTC.